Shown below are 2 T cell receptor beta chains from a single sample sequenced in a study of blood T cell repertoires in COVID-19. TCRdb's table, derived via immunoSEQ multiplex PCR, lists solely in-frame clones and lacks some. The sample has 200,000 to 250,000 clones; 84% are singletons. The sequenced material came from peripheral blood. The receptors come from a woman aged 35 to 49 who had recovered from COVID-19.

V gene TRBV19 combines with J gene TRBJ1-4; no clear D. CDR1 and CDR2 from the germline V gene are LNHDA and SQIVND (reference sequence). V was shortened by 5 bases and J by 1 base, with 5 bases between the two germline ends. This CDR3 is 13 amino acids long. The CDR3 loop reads CASSRETNEKLFF. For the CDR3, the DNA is TGTGCCAGTAGTCGGGAAACTAATGAAAAACTGTTTTTT.

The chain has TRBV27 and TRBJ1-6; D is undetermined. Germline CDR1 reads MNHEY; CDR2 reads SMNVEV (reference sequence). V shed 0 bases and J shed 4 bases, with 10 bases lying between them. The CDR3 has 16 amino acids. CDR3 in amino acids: CASSLSVQRYNSPLHF. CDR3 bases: TGTGCCAGCAGTTTATCTGTGCAGCGATATAATTCACCCCTCCACTTT.